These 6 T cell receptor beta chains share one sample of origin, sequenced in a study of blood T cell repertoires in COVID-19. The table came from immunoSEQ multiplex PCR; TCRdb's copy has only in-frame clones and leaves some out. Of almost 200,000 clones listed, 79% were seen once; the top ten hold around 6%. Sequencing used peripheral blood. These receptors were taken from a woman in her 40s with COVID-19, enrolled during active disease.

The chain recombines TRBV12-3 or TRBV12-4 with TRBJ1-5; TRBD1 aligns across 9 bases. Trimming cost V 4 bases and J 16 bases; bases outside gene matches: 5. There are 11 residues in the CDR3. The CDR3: CASSWDRDQHF. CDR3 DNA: TGTGCCAGCAGTTGGGACAGGGACCAACATTTT.

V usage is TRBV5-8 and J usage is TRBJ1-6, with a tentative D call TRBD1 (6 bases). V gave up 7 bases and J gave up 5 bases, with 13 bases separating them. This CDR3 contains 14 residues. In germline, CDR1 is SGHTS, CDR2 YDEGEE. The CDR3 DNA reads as TGTGCCAGCGACCCCGGGACAAATAATTCACCCCTCCACTTT. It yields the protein CASDPGTNNSPLHF.

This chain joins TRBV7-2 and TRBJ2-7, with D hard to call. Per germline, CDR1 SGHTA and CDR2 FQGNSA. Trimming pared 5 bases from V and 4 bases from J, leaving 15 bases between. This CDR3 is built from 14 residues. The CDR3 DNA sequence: TGTGCCAGCAGCCCCGAGAGTTTCTTGTACGAGCAGTACTTC. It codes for CASSPESFLYEQYF. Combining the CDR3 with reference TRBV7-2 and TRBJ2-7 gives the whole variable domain GAGVSQSPSNKVTEKGKDVELRCDPISGHTALYWYRQSLGQGLEFLIYFQGNSAPDKSGLPSDRFSAERTGGSVSTLTIQRTQQEDSAVYLCASSPESFLYEQYFGPGTRLTVT.

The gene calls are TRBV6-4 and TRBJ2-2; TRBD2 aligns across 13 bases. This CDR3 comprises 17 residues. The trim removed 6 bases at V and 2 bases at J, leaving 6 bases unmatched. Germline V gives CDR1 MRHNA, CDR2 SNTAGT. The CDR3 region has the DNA TGTGCCAGCAGGAGGACTAGCGGGGGCCCTAACACCGGGGAGCTGTTTTTT. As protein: CASRRTSGGPNTGELFF.

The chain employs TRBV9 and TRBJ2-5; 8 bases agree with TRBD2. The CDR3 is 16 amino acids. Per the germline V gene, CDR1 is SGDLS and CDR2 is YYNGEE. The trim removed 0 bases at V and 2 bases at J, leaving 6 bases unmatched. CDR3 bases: TGTGCCAGCAGCGTAGAAAAGCGGGGGCCACAAGAGACCCAGTACTTC. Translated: CASSVEKRGPQETQYF.

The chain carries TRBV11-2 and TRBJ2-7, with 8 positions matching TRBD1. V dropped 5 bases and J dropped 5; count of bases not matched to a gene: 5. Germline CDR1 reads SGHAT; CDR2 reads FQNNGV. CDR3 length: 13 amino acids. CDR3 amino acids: CASSRTGYHEQYF. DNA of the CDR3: TGTGCCAGCAGCCGGACAGGGTACCACGAGCAGTACTTC.